The 32 T cell receptor beta chains listed next were all sequenced from one sample in a study of blood T cell repertoires in COVID-19. The protocol was immunoSEQ multiplex PCR, while the TCRdb copy is restricted to in-frame clones and leaves out a portion. The sample holds some 250,000 clones, approximately 86% seen once. The sample was peripheral blood. These receptor sequences come from a woman under 40 who had recovered from COVID-19.

The chain joins TRBV3-1 (or the pseudogene TRBV3-2) to TRBJ1-3; D remains ambiguous. Trimming removed 4 bases from V and 4 bases from J, with 11 bases in between. There are 14 residues in the CDR3. The germline CDR1 and CDR2 sequences are LGHDT and YNNKEL (reference sequence). DNA for the CDR3: TGTGCCAGCAGCCGGATAGCGGGGGGAAACACCATATATTTT. Amino acids: CASSRIAGGNTIYF.

This chain connects TRBV7-2 to TRBJ2-1, with TRBD2 matching 12 bases. CDR1 is SGHTA, CDR2 FQGNSA, per germline. V shed 4 bases and J 9 bases; nucleotides not matched to a gene: 13. The CDR3 totals 17 residues. For the CDR3, the DNA is TGTGCCAGCAGCTCCTCGACTAGCGGGGGTTCCTGGGGTGAGCAGTTCTTC. This codes for CASSSSTSGGSWGEQFF. The whole variable domain, remainder taken from reference TRBV7-2 and TRBJ2-1, is GAGVSQSPSNKVTEKGKDVELRCDPISGHTALYWYRQSLGQGLEFLIYFQGNSAPDKSGLPSDRFSAERTGGSVSTLTIQRTQQEDSAVYLCASSSSTSGGSWGEQFFGPGTRLTVL.

The V gene is TRBV20-1, the J gene TRBJ2-4, with TRBD2 matching over 9 bases. This CDR3 has 12 amino acids. Germline CDR1 DFQATT, CDR2 SNEGSKA (reference sequence). Germline trimming cut 3 bases from V and 13 bases from J; bases unmatched to any gene: 7. The DNA for the CDR3 is TGCAGTGCTAGTAGGAGTGCGGGGGGGCAGTACTTC. Translating it yields CSASRSAGGQYF.

This clone was found once. The chain links TRBV5-6 to TRBJ1-2; tentatively, D is TRBD1 (6 bases). V was pared by 5 bases and J by 5 bases, with 13 bases between. Germline V gene sequence: CDR1 SGHDT, CDR2 YYEEEE. This CDR3 comprises 13 residues. CDR3 amino acids: CASRNGQLYGYTF. The CDR3, as DNA: TGTGCCAGCAGGAACGGACAGCTTTATGGCTACACCTTC.

The genes are TRBV2 and TRBJ1-4, with D maybe TRBD1 (5 bases). The CDR3 covers 13 residues. V lost 10 bases, J lost 4 bases, and 13 bases lay in between. Germline CDR1 SNHLY, CDR2 FYNNEI. As DNA, the CDR3 is TGTGCCACCTGTAGGGGTCTTAATGAAAAACTGTTTTTT. Its protein product is CATCRGLNEKLFF.

The V gene is TRBV10-3, the J gene TRBJ2-3; 12 bases match TRBD2. The CDR3 extends over 16 amino acids. V was clipped by 7 bases and J by 2 bases; unmatched bases: 7. Germline V gene data show CDR1 as ENHRY and CDR2 as SYGVKD. In DNA form, the CDR3 reads TGTGCCATCACGGCGACTAGCGGGGGCCTCACAGATACGCAGTATTTT. It codes for CAITATSGGLTDTQYF.

The chain uses TRBV5-5 and TRBJ2-5, with TRBD2 identical over 9 bases. The CDR3 loop spans 18 amino acids. With 0 bases clipped from V and 7 bases from J, the junction kept 16 bases outside the gene matches. Per germline, CDR1 SGHKS and CDR2 YYEKEE (reference sequence). The CDR3: CASSLGLAGESTRVTQYF. CDR3 nucleotide sequence: TGTGCCAGCAGCTTGGGGTTAGCGGGGGAATCGACAAGGGTGACCCAGTACTTC. The whole variable domain, filled in from reference TRBV5-5 and TRBJ2-5, reads DAGVTQSPTHLIKTRGQQVTLRCSPISGHKSVSWYQQVLGQGPQFIFQYYEKEERGRGNFPDRFSARQFPNYSSELNVNALLLGDSALYLCASSLGLAGESTRVTQYFGPGTRLLVL.

This rearrangement joins TRBV7-9 to TRBJ2-1; a possible D gene is TRBD1 (5 bases). V was trimmed by 6 bases and J by 5 bases, leaving 11 bases between them. Germline values: CDR1 SEHNR, CDR2 FQNEAQ (reference sequence). There are 13 residues in the CDR3. This CDR3 is CASSSDTDNEQFF. CDR3 in DNA: TGTGCCAGCAGTTCGGACACCGACAATGAGCAGTTCTTC.

The chain employs TRBV11-2 and TRBJ1-1, with 9 bases aligning to TRBD1. With V trimmed by 1 base and J by 7 bases, 7 bases remained unmatched. Per the germline V gene, CDR1 is SGHAT and CDR2 is FQNNGV. This CDR3 region has 15 residues. In DNA form, the CDR3 reads TGTGCCAGCAGCTTAGGGCTCCGGGACAGGGATGAAGCTTTCTTT. It encodes CASSLGLRDRDEAFF.

Only a few counts were recorded for this clone. V is TRBV2 and J is TRBJ2-2; possible D gene TRBD2, 7 bases. The CDR3 spans 16 residues. The germline V gene encodes CDR1 SNHLY and CDR2 FYNNEI. Trimming stripped 4 bases from V and 5 bases from J, with 17 bases between. The CDR3 bases are TGTGCCAGCAGTGTTACGGGGGGCACTAAAACCGGGGAGCTGTTTTTT. Its protein product is CASSVTGGTKTGELFF.

This chain joins TRBV4-1 and TRBJ2-7, with 8 nucleotides matching TRBD1. The CDR3 runs 14 residues. Germline loops: CDR1 MGHRA, CDR2 YSYEKL. V lost 4 bases, J lost 4 bases, and 6 bases stayed unmatched. The CDR3 DNA sequence: TGCGCCAGCAGCCCGCGGACAGGGACATACGAGCAGTACTTC. Translation gives CASSPRTGTYEQYF.

The chain carries TRBV5-1 and TRBJ1-6; D call uncertain. V lost 5 bases and J 6 bases, leaving 15 bases between the germline ends. The CDR3 totals 15 residues. Germline loops: CDR1 SGHRS, CDR2 YFSETQ. DNA for the CDR3: TGCGCCAGCAGATTAGGGAGGGCGGCTAATTCACCCCTCCACTTT. Amino acid sequence: CASRLGRAANSPLHF.

This chain links TRBV5-1 with TRBJ1-4, with 10 nucleotides matching TRBD1. V was clipped by 4 bases and J by 0 bases; unmatched bases: 3. Germline assignment: CDR1 SGHRS and CDR2 YFSETQ. CDR3 length: 16 residues. DNA of the CDR3: TGCGCCAGCAGCGAGGGGACAGGGGCAACTAATGAAAAACTGTTTTTT. This codes for CASSEGTGATNEKLFF.

This sequence joins TRBV9 and TRBJ2-5; 7 bases match TRBD1. The CDR3 spans 16 residues. The V segment lost 0 bases and the J segment 2 bases; nucleotides outside the gene matches: 7. Germline V gene lookup returns CDR1 SGDLS and CDR2 YYNGEE. The CDR3 DNA follows: TGTGCCAGCAGCGTAGACCCCAACAGGGGTCAAGAGACCCAGTACTTC. This translates into CASSVDPNRGQETQYF.

This clone was observed once. This rearrangement joins TRBV11-2 to TRBJ2-4; 8 bases fit TRBD1. The CDR3 contains 14 residues. The V gene's germline CDR1 is SGHAT and CDR2 FQNNGV. V was clipped by 5 bases and J by 5 bases; unmatched bases: 5. Here the CDR3 reads CASSPGGAQNIQYF. CDR3 bases: TGTGCCAGCAGCCCAGGGGGCGCGCAAAACATTCAGTACTTC.

The chain couples TRBV27 to TRBJ2-2, with D uncertain. CDR1 MNHEY and CDR2 SMNVEV come from the germline V gene (reference sequence). Trimming pared 5 bases from V and 2 bases from J, leaving 3 bases between. The CDR3 runs to 12 residues. CDR3 sequence reads: CASSPNTGELFF. The CDR3 DNA reads as TGTGCCAGCAGTCCAAACACCGGGGAGCTGTTTTTT.

CDR3 DNA sequence: TGTGCCAGCAGAATACAGGGGAACACTGAAGCTTTCTTT. It yields the protein CASRIQGNTEAFF. The rearrangement links TRBV2 to TRBJ1-1, with D possibly TRBD1 on 6 matching bases. The germline CDR1 and CDR2 sequences are SNHLY and FYNNEI. The CDR3 covers 13 residues. V was cut by 6 bases and J by 1 base, with 9 bases left in between.

J is TRBJ2-2 and V is TRBV27, with D perhaps matching TRBD1 (6 bases). In germline, CDR1 is MNHEY, CDR2 SMNVEV (reference sequence). CDR3 size: 13 residues. V gave up 8 bases and J gave up 4 bases, with 11 bases separating them. The CDR3 bases are TGTGCCAGCGGAGACAGGCTCACCGGGGAGCTGTTTTTT. It encodes CASGDRLTGELFF.

J is TRBJ1-3 and V is TRBV9; no definite D call. V was clipped by 0 bases and J by 2 bases, with 9 bases between them. The CDR3 is 15 residues long. Germline values: CDR1 SGDLS, CDR2 YYNGEE. The CDR3 nucleotides read TGTGCCAGCAGCGTAGGACAATACCCTGGAAACACCATATATTTT. Its translation: CASSVGQYPGNTIYF.

The V call is TRBV7-9, the J call TRBJ1-4, with D possibly matching TRBD1 (6 bases). The CDR3 is 15 residues long. V was shortened by 4 bases and J by 4 bases, with 13 bases between the two germline ends. CDR1 is SEHNR, CDR2 FQNEAQ, per germline (reference sequence). This chain's CDR3 is CASSSDRFFNEKLFF. DNA for the CDR3: TGTGCCAGCAGCTCCGACAGGTTCTTTAATGAAAAACTGTTTTTT. The whole variable domain, filled in from reference TRBV7-9 and TRBJ1-4, reads DTGVSQNPRHKITKRGQNVTFRCDPISEHNRLYWYRQTLGQGPEFLTYFQNEAQLEKSRLLSDRFSAERPKGSFSTLEIQRTEQGDSAMYLCASSSDRFFNEKLFFGSGTQLSVL.

The rearrangement joins TRBV3-1 (or the pseudogene TRBV3-2) to TRBJ2-2; 7 nucleotides match TRBD2. Germline V CDR1 and CDR2: LGHDT, YNNKEL (reference sequence). This CDR3 is 16 amino acids long. V lost 0 bases, J lost 5 bases, and 6 bases stayed unmatched. In nucleotides, the CDR3 is TGTGCCAGCAGCCAAGAGGACGCCGGGGGGACCGGGGAGCTGTTTTTT. Translated, it gives CASSQEDAGGTGELFF.

Comments on this clone: The sample carries other DNA sequences with the same CDR3. The chain recombines TRBV29-1 with TRBJ2-7, with a tentative D call TRBD2 (5 bases). The V gene lost 4 bases and the J gene lost 0 bases, with 10 bases spanning the gap. This CDR3 has 13 amino acids. Germline CDR1 is SQVTM and CDR2 is ANQGSEA. The CDR3 sequence: CSVVPRGSYEQYF. CDR3 sequence (DNA): TGCAGCGTTGTCCCCCGGGGCTCCTACGAGCAGTACTTC.

This clone was observed a single time. The rearrangement uses TRBV11-3 and TRBJ1-1, with a possible D match to TRBD1 (6 bases). CDR3 length equals 13 residues. Germline V lookup: CDR1 SGHNT, CDR2 YENEEA. Between the trimmed V and J ends, which lost 5 bases and 3 bases, there was a span of 10 bases. The CDR3 protein is CASSTGTHTEAFF. The CDR3 nucleotides are TGTGCCAGCAGCACCGGGACACACACTGAAGCTTTCTTT.

The genes are TRBV3-1 (or the pseudogene TRBV3-2) and TRBJ1-4, with 8 bases identical to TRBD1. V shed 1 base, J shed 0 bases, and the junction held 13 bases outside the gene matches. The CDR3 has 20 residues. The germline CDR1 and CDR2 sequences are LGHDT and YNNKEL (reference sequence). The CDR3, as DNA: TGTGCCAGCAGCCAAGGCTTTCGGTTGGGACAGGACGCAACTAATGAAAAACTGTTTTTT. Protein: CASSQGFRLGQDATNEKLFF.

In this sample, this clone turned up once. The rearrangement uses TRBV5-1 and TRBJ2-7, with 10 positions matching TRBD2. The ends lost 2 bases at V and 3 bases at J; junction bases unmatched: 8. The germline gives CDR1 SGHRS, CDR2 YFSETQ. CDR3 length: 16 amino acids. Here the CDR3 reads CASSFSSGGGNYEQYF. For the CDR3, the DNA is TGCGCCAGCAGCTTTTCTAGCGGGGGAGGTAACTACGAGCAGTACTTC.

The chain is built from TRBV5-1 and TRBJ2-3; D is possibly TRBD2 (7 bases). CDR3 length: 15 amino acids. The V and J ends lost 7 bases and 6 bases respectively, with 21 bases between them. Germline CDR1 and CDR2: SGHRS and YFSETQ. CDR3 region: CASAQGGGPLDTQYF. The CDR3 DNA is TGCGCCAGCGCTCAAGGGGGGGGCCCCTTGGATACGCAGTATTTT.

The V gene is TRBV14, the J gene TRBJ2-7, with D possibly matching TRBD2 (7 bases). The germline V gene has CDR1 SGHDN and CDR2 FVKESK. CDR3 size: 14 residues. The V and J ends lost 0 bases and 12 bases respectively, with 18 bases between them. CDR3 sequence reads: CASSQDTGGGPAYF. In DNA, the CDR3 is TGTGCCAGCAGCCAAGATACTGGCGGGGGCCCAGCGTACTTC.

In this sample, this clone turned up once. This chain joins TRBV7-3 and TRBJ2-1, with D maybe TRBD1 (5 bases). Germline values: CDR1 SGHTA, CDR2 FQGTGA. The V end lost 5 bases, the J end lost 6 bases, and 35 bases lay between the germline ends. CDR3 length: 21 amino acids. In DNA, the CDR3 is TGTGCCAGCAGCAACCCCGGGCCACAGGCGAAAGAGACAATGGTCCCCAATGAGCAGTTCTTC. Translating gives CASSNPGPQAKETMVPNEQFF.

This rearrangement joins TRBV15 to TRBJ1-4, with TRBD1 identical over 8 bases. The V gene's germline CDR1 is LNHNV and CDR2 YYDKDF (reference sequence). The V and J ends lost 0 bases and 7 bases, in that order; junction bases with no gene match: 7. There are 16 residues in the CDR3. The CDR3 DNA is TGTGCCACCAGCAGAGATAGTCAGGGGGCCGGTGAAAAACTGTTTTTT. Encoded protein: CATSRDSQGAGEKLFF.

This chain links TRBV9 with TRBJ2-1; 7 nucleotides match TRBD2. This CDR3 is 16 amino acids long. Trimming took 3 bases from V and 6 from J; bases not matched to a gene: 12. The germline CDR1 and CDR2 sequences are SGDLS and YYNGEE. The CDR3 reads CASSAQSGAPLNEQFF. The CDR3 coding sequence is TGTGCCAGCAGCGCCCAGAGCGGGGCCCCACTCAATGAGCAGTTCTTC.

The rearrangement links TRBV5-4 to TRBJ1-4; tentatively, D is TRBD1 (6 bases). The germline CDR1 and CDR2 sequences are SGHNT and YYREEE (reference sequence). The V and J ends lost 4 bases and 4 bases respectively, with 11 bases between them. This CDR3 has 14 residues. As DNA, the CDR3 is TGTGCCAGCAGCCTGACAGGAGTTAATGAAAAACTGTTTTTT. Translating it yields CASSLTGVNEKLFF.

The chain employs TRBV27 and TRBJ2-1; D possibly corresponds to TRBD1 (5 bases). The V and J ends lost 7 bases and 0 bases respectively, with 10 bases between them. Germline values: CDR1 MNHEY, CDR2 SMNVEV (reference sequence). The CDR3 contains 14 residues. CDR3 DNA: TGTGCCAGCAACTTAAGGGGCTCCTACAATGAGCAGTTCTTC. Its protein product is CASNLRGSYNEQFF.